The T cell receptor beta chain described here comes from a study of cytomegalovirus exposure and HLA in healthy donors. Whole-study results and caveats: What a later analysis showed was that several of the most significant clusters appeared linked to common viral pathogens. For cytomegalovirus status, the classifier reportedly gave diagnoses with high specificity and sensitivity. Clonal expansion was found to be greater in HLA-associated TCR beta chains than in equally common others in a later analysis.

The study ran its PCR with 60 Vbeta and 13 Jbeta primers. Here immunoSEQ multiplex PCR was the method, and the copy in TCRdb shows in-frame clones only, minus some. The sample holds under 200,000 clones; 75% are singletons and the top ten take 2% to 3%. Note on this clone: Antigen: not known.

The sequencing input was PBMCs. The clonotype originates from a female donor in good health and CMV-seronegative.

CDR3: CASSPPGLAGGLTYEQYF. CDR3 DNA sequence: TGTGCCAGCTCACCTCCAGGACTAGCGGGGGGGCTGACCTACGAGCAGTACTTC. The V gene is TRBV18, the J gene TRBJ2-7, with 15 bases matching TRBD2. CDR1 KGHSH and CDR2 LQKENI come from the germline V gene. J was trimmed by 2 bases and V by 3 bases; bases with no gene match: 8. There are 18 residues in the CDR3. Based on the CDR3 plus reference TRBV18 and TRBJ2-7, the full variable domain is NAGVMQNPRHLVRRRGQEARLRCSPMKGHSHVYWYRQLPEEGLKFMVYLQKENIIDESGMPKERFSAEFPKEGPSILRIQQVVRGDSAAYFCASSPPGLAGGLTYEQYFGPGTRLTVT.